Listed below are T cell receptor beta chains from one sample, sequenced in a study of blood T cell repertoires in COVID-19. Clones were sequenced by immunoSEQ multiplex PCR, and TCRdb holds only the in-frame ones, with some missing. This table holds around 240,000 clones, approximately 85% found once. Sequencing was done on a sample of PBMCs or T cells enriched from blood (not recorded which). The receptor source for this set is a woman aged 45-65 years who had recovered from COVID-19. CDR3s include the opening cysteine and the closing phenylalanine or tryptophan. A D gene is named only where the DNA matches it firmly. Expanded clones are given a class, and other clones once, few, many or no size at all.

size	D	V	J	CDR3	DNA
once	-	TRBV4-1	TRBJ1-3	CASSQLEGLNTIYF	TGCGCCAGCAGCCAACTTGAGGGACTAAACACCATATATTTT
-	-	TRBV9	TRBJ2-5	CASSVEGETQYF	TGTGCCAGCAGCGTAGAGGGGGAGACCCAGTACTTC
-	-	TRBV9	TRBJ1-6	CASSLDGDSPLHF	TGTGCCAGCAGCTTGGACGGGGATTCACCCCTCCACTTT
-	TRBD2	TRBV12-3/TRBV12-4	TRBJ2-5	CASSRREAETQYF	TGTGCCAGCAGCCGCCGGGAGGCAGAGACCCAGTACTTC
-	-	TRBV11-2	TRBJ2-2	CASSLTNTGELFF	TGTGCCAGCAGCCTTACGAACACCGGGGAGCTGTTTTTT
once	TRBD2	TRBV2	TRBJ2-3	CATESGLPPDAQYF	TGTGCCACCGAATCGGGACTACCGCCTGATGCGCAGTATTTT
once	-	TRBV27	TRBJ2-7	CASSTTGILYEQYF	TGTGCCAGCAGTACTACAGGAATCTTATACGAGCAGTACTTC
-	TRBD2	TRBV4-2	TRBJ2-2	CASSQDPAGGNTGELFF	TGTGCCAGCAGCCAAGATCCGGCGGGAGGGAACACCGGGGAGCTGTTTTTT
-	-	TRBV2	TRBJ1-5	CASSAGGAGQPQHF	TGTGCCAGCAGTGCGGGGGGGGCTGGTCAGCCCCAGCATTTT
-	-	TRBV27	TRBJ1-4	CASSFLGVNEKLFF	TGTGCCAGCAGTTTCCTAGGGGTAAATGAAAAACTGTTTTTT
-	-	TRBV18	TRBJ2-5	CASSPSQNRGAGGKETQYF	TGTGCCAGCTCACCATCCCAGAATCGAGGGGCAGGGGGGAAAGAGACCCAGTACTTC
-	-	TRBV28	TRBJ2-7	CASRYSPRGGEQYF	TGTGCCAGCAGATACTCCCCGCGGGGCGGGGAGCAGTACTTC
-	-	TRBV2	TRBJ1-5	CASSLASTRNQPQHF	TGTGCCAGCAGTTTAGCCTCAACAAGGAATCAGCCCCAGCATTTT
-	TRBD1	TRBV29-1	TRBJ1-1	CSVGTGNTEAFF	TGCAGCGTAGGGACAGGGAACACTGAAGCTTTCTTT
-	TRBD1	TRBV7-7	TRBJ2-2	CASSLQGGMNTGELFF	TGTGCTAGCAGCTTACAGGGGGGAATGAACACCGGGGAGCTGTTTTTT
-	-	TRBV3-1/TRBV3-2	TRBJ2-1	CASSQARRGYNEQFF	TGTGCCAGCAGCCAAGCCCGGCGCGGGTACAATGAGCAGTTCTTC
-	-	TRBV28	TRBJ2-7	CASSSPGALREQYF	TGTGCCAGCAGTTCCCCGGGAGCCCTCCGGGAGCAGTACTTC
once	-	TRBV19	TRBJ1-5	CASSIRDSNQPQHF	TGTGCCAGTAGTATCAGGGATAGCAATCAGCCCCAGCATTTT
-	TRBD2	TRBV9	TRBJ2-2	CASSVSGTGGELFF	TGTGCCAGCAGCGTAAGCGGGACTGGCGGGGAGCTGTTTTTT
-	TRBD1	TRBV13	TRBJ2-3	CASSRQGVSDTQYF	TGTGCCAGCAGCAGACAGGGGGTCTCAGATACGCAGTATTTT
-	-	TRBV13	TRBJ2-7	CASGQIKESVYEQYF	TGTGCCAGCGGACAAATCAAGGAGTCAGTGTACGAGCAGTACTTC
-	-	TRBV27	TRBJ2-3	CASSLNRGRDTQYF	TGTGCCAGCAGTCTTAATCGGGGGAGGGATACGCAGTATTTT
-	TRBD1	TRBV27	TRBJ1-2	CASSTSLQGWGYTF	TGTGCCAGCAGCACCTCCCTACAGGGGTGGGGCTACACCTTC
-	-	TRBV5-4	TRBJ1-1	CASSLADRRLNTEAFF	TGTGCCAGCAGCTTGGCCGACAGGAGACTGAACACTGAAGCTTTCTTT
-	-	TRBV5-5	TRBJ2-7	CASSHRVSYEQYF	TGTGCCAGCAGCCATCGGGTATCCTACGAGCAGTACTTC
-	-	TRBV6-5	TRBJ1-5	CASAKGGGTQHF	TGTGCCAGCGCTAAAGGGGGGGGGACCCAGCATTTT
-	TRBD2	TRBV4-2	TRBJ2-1	CASSGTSGTLGEQFF	TGTGCCAGCAGCGGGACTAGCGGGACTTTGGGTGAGCAGTTCTTC
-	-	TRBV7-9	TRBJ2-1	CASSATINNEQFF	TGTGCCAGCAGCGCGACTATTAACAATGAGCAGTTCTTC
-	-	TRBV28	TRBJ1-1	CASSFPRTMNTEAFF	TGTGCCAGCAGTTTCCCCCGAACTATGAACACTGAAGCTTTCTTT
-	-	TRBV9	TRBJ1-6	CASSVGGLNSPLHF	TGTGCCAGCAGCGTTGGAGGGCTTAATTCACCCCTCCACTTT
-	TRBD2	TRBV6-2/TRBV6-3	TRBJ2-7	CASSPLQGGRSGRSYEQYF	TGTGCCAGCAGCCCCCTGCAGGGGGGACGGAGCGGGAGGTCGTACGAGCAGTACTTC
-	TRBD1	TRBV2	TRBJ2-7	CASSQGQGAIYEQYF	TGTGCCAGCAGTCAGGGACAGGGGGCTATCTACGAGCAGTACTTC
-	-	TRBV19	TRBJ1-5	CASSPGTGINNQPQHF	TGTGCCAGTAGCCCCGGAACAGGTATTAACAATCAGCCCCAGCATTTT
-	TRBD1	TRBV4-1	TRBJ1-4	CASSARTGGNEKLFF	TGCGCCAGCAGCGCAAGAACAGGGGGTAATGAAAAACTGTTTTTT
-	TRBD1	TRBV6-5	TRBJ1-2	CASSYGDRQDYGYTF	TGTGCCAGCAGTTATGGGGACAGGCAGGACTATGGCTACACCTTC
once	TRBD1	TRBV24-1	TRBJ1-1	CATSDLQGARTFF	TGTGCCACCAGTGATTTACAGGGGGCGCGGACTTTCTTT
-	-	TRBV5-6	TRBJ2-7	CASSLFGPTYEQYF	TGTGCCAGCAGCTTGTTTGGTCCAACTTACGAGCAGTACTTC
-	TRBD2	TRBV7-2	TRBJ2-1	CASSLASGRYNEQFF	TGTGCCAGCAGCTTAGCCAGCGGGAGGTACAATGAGCAGTTCTTC
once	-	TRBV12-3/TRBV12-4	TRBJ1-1	CASSPTDGTEAFF	TGTGCCAGCAGTCCAACCGACGGGACTGAAGCTTTCTTT
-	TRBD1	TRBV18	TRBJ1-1	CASSPRTGGMNTEAFF	TGTGCCAGCTCACCAAGAACAGGGGGAATGAACACTGAAGCTTTCTTT